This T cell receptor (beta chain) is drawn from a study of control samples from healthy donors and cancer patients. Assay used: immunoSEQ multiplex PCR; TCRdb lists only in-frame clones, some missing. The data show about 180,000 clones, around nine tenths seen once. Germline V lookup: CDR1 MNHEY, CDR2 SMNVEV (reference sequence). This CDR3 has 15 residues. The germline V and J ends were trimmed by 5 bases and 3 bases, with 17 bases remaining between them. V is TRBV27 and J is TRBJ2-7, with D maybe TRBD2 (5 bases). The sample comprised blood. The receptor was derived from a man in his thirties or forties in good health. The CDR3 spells CASSLLASTFYEQYF. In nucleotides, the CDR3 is TGTGCCAGCAGTCTTCTAGCCTCCACCTTCTACGAGCAGTACTTC.